This T cell receptor (beta chain) stems from a study of HIV-infected patients and healthy controls. This CDR3 contains 18 residues. V lost 2 bases, J lost 0 bases, and 19 bases lay in between. Germline CDR1 and CDR2: MDHEN and SYDVKM. TCRdb redid the calling of the 5' RACE reads with MiXCR, one entry per CDR3 protein. The table shows about 64,000 distinct CDR3 sequences, with about a fifth occurring only once. The V call is TRBV28, the J call TRBJ1-1, with unresolved D. Sample: CD4+ T cells from blood. This clonotype was sampled from a human donor in good health. As DNA, the CDR3 is TGTGCCAGCAGTTTAAGTAGGCACGGAAATTCTATGAACACTGAAGCTTTCTTT. This sequence encodes CASSLSRHGNSMNTEAFF.